A selection of T cell receptor beta chains follows, all from one sample in a study of beta chain features in type 1 diabetes. TCRdb keeps only in-frame clones here, not all; method: immunoSEQ multiplex PCR. Of about 390,000 clones listed, 8% to 10% are singletons. The sequenced sample was central memory CD4+ T cells from blood. These receptors came from a young man with type 1 diabetes. Each CDR3 is given with its conserved first and last residue. D genes are given only for firm matches. A clone size is listed for some rows: how often the clone was seen (once, few, many), or a class if it is expanded.

J: TRBJ2-5
V: TRBV7-3
D: TRBD1
size: .
CDR3: CASSVGQGETQYF
DNA: TGTGCCAGCAGCGTAGGACAGGGGGAGACCCAGTACTTC

J: TRBJ1-3
V: TRBV7-7
D: .
size: once
CDR3: CASSSAASGNTIYF
DNA: TGTGCTAGCAGCTCCGCGGCCTCTGGAAACACCATATATTTT

J: TRBJ1-1
V: TRBV7-3
D: TRBD1
size: few
CDR3: CASSFGTEGTEAFF
DNA: TGTGCCAGCAGCTTCGGGACAGAGGGCACTGAAGCTTTCTTT

J: TRBJ2-1
V: TRBV27
D: TRBD1
size: .
CDR3: CASSSNDRVEQFF
DNA: TGTGCCAGCAGTTCAAACGACAGGGTTGAGCAGTTCTTC

J: TRBJ1-1
V: TRBV6-5
D: .
size: few
CDR3: CASTAKGVAEAFF
DNA: TGTGCCAGCACCGCAAAGGGGGTGGCTGAAGCTTTCTTT

J: TRBJ2-1
V: TRBV5-1
D: TRBD2
size: .
CDR3: CASSWSGREGEQFF
DNA: TGCGCCAGCAGCTGGAGCGGGAGGGAGGGTGAGCAGTTCTTC

J: TRBJ2-5
V: TRBV28
D: .
size: .
CDR3: CASSSPGTRRETQYF
DNA: TGTGCCAGCAGTTCCCCCGGGACTCGGAGAGAGACCCAGTACTTC

J: TRBJ1-5
V: TRBV6-1
D: .
size: few
CDR3: CASSIQGNQPQHF
DNA: TGTGCCAGCAGTATACAGGGCAATCAGCCCCAGCATTTT

J: TRBJ2-1
V: TRBV5-1
D: TRBD2
size: many
CDR3: CASSLLAGGENEQFF
DNA: TGCGCCAGCAGCTTGCTAGCGGGAGGAGAAAATGAGCAGTTCTTC

J: TRBJ2-5
V: TRBV5-1
D: .
size: few
CDR3: CASSLASRGSQETQYF
DNA: TGCGCCAGCAGCTTGGCTTCTAGGGGCAGCCAAGAGACCCAGTACTTC

J: TRBJ2-5
V: TRBV6-1
D: .
size: .
CDR3: CASRGGLLQETQYF
DNA: TGTGCCAGCAGGGGCGGACTCCTCCAAGAGACCCAGTACTTC

J: TRBJ2-1
V: TRBV29-1
D: TRBD1
size: .
CDR3: CSARTGSNEQFF
DNA: TGCAGCGCACGGACAGGGTCCAATGAGCAGTTCTTC

J: TRBJ2-3
V: TRBV6-4
D: .
size: few
CDR3: CASSVYTQYF
DNA: TGTGCCAGCAGTGTGTATACGCAGTATTTT

J: TRBJ2-7
V: TRBV5-8
D: TRBD1
size: .
CDR3: CASSMDRVAAYEQYF
DNA: TGTGCCAGCAGCATGGACAGGGTAGCGGCCTACGAGCAGTACTTC

J: TRBJ1-3
V: TRBV7-2
D: TRBD1
size: few
CDR3: CASSQDRNSGNTIYF
DNA: TGTGCCAGCAGTCAGGACAGGAACTCTGGAAACACCATATATTTT

J: TRBJ2-5
V: TRBV6-1
D: TRBD2
size: few
CDR3: CASSGGLAGQETQYF
DNA: TGTGCCAGCAGTGGGGGACTAGCGGGCCAAGAGACCCAGTACTTC

J: TRBJ1-1
V: TRBV28
D: .
size: few
CDR3: CAGQKSGGTEAFF
DNA: TGTGCCGGGCAAAAATCGGGGGGAACTGAAGCTTTCTTT

J: TRBJ2-1
V: TRBV19
D: TRBD2
size: few
CDR3: CGCGSSYNEQFF
DNA: TGTGGTTGCGGGAGCTCCTACAATGAGCAGTTCTTC

J: TRBJ2-3
V: TRBV11-2
D: TRBD2
size: few
CDR3: CASSFTSGNADTQYF
DNA: TGTGCCAGCAGCTTTACTAGCGGGAACGCAGATACGCAGTATTTT

J: TRBJ2-5
V: TRBV7-9
D: .
size: few
CDR3: CASRKDSTQETQYF
DNA: TGTGCCAGCAGGAAGGACAGTACCCAAGAGACCCAGTACTTC

J: TRBJ2-2
V: TRBV7-9
D: TRBD2
size: many
CDR3: CASSLGSAGVPGELFF
DNA: TGTGCCAGCAGCTTAGGCTCAGCGGGAGTTCCCGGGGAGCTGTTTTTT

J: TRBJ1-5
V: TRBV27
D: .
size: few
CDR3: CASSPDRDQPQHF
DNA: TGTGCCAGCAGCCCGGACAGAGATCAGCCCCAGCATTTT

J: TRBJ2-7
V: TRBV25-1
D: .
size: .
CDR3: CASSERQAHSYEQYF
DNA: TGTGCCAGCAGTGAGCGACAGGCGCACTCCTACGAGCAGTACTTC

J: TRBJ1-5
V: TRBV2
D: .
size: few
CDR3: CASTGIAHNQPQHF
DNA: TGTGCCAGCACAGGGATAGCACATAATCAGCCCCAGCATTTT

J: TRBJ2-2
V: TRBV5-1
D: TRBD1
size: few
CDR3: CASSPLQGTGGELFF
DNA: TGCGCCAGCAGTCCCTTACAGGGGACCGGCGGGGAGCTGTTTTTT

J: TRBJ2-2
V: TRBV11-1
D: .
size: few
CDR3: CASSPMGSTGELFF
DNA: TGTGCCAGCAGCCCCATGGGGAGCACCGGGGAGCTGTTTTTT

J: TRBJ2-5
V: TRBV19
D: .
size: many
CDR3: CASSGQIQETQYF
DNA: TGTGCCAGTAGCGGACAAATACAAGAGACCCAGTACTTC

J: TRBJ1-1
V: TRBV7-2
D: .
size: few
CDR3: CASSPSRGGHDTEAFF
DNA: TGTGCCAGCAGCCCGTCGCGGGGGGGGCATGACACTGAAGCTTTCTTT

J: TRBJ2-1
V: TRBV15
D: TRBD2
size: many
CDR3: CATSTLAGEGVEQFF
DNA: TGTGCCACCAGCACCCTAGCGGGAGAAGGTGTTGAGCAGTTCTTC

J: TRBJ2-7
V: TRBV4-2
D: TRBD1
size: .
CDR3: CASSVGQGENYEQYF
DNA: TGTGCCAGCAGCGTGGGACAGGGGGAAAACTACGAGCAGTACTTC

J: TRBJ2-3
V: TRBV27
D: .
size: .
CDR3: CASLMRASLSTDTQYF
DNA: TGTGCCAGCTTGATGAGGGCCAGCCTTAGCACAGATACGCAGTATTTT

J: TRBJ1-1
V: TRBV7-9
D: .
size: many
CDR3: CASSLGLRGAFF
DNA: TGTGCCAGCAGCTTAGGACTTAGGGGAGCTTTCTTT

J: TRBJ2-7
V: TRBV10-3
D: .
size: .
CDR3: CAIGRADYEQYF
DNA: TGTGCCATCGGTCGCGCGGACTACGAGCAGTACTTC

J: TRBJ2-5
V: TRBV19
D: TRBD2
size: few
CDR3: CASSPGTSGYGETQYF
DNA: TGTGCCAGTAGTCCCGGGACTAGCGGCTATGGGGAGACCCAGTACTTC

J: TRBJ2-5
V: TRBV7-2
D: TRBD2
size: few
CDR3: CASSLGLAGMNQETQYF
DNA: TGTGCCAGCAGCTTAGGACTAGCGGGGATGAACCAAGAGACCCAGTACTTC

J: TRBJ1-6
V: TRBV7-6
D: .
size: .
CDR3: CASSLGVNSPLHF
DNA: TGTGCCAGCAGCTTAGGGGTAAATTCACCCCTCCACTTT

J: TRBJ1-1
V: TRBV7-9
D: .
size: .
CDR3: CASRQALNTEAFF
DNA: TGTGCCAGCAGACAGGCCTTGAACACTGAAGCTTTCTTT

J: TRBJ2-7
V: TRBV6-6
D: .
size: .
CDR3: CASSRQSYEQYF
DNA: TGTGCCAGCAGTCGACAGTCCTACGAGCAGTACTTC

J: TRBJ2-5
V: TRBV7-7
D: TRBD1
size: .
CDR3: CASSRGTGAQETQYF
DNA: TGTGCTAGCAGCCGAGGGACAGGGGCACAAGAGACCCAGTACTTC

J: TRBJ1-5
V: TRBV5-1
D: .
size: few
CDR3: CASSAGGNQPQHF
DNA: TGTGCCAGCAGCGCGGGGGGCAATCAGCCCCAGCATTTT

J: TRBJ2-3
V: TRBV20-1
D: .
size: .
CDR3: CSARSLNTQYF
DNA: TGCAGTGCTAGGAGCCTGAATACGCAGTATTTT

J: TRBJ1-1
V: TRBV9
D: .
size: .
CDR3: CASSVAPNTEAFF
DNA: TGTGCCAGCAGCGTAGCTCCGAACACTGAAGCTTTCTTT

J: TRBJ2-3
V: TRBV30
D: TRBD2
size: few
CDR3: CAWSSLREGGDTQYF
DNA: TGTGCCTGGAGTAGCTTGCGGGAGGGTGGAGATACGCAGTATTTT

J: TRBJ2-2
V: TRBV19
D: TRBD2
size: few
CDR3: CASTPGLAGWSGELFF
DNA: TGTGCCAGTACCCCGGGACTAGCGGGATGGAGCGGGGAGCTGTTTTTT

J: TRBJ1-2
V: TRBV28
D: TRBD1
size: few
CDR3: CASTNLQGQGASGYTF
DNA: TGTGCCAGCACCAATTTACAGGGACAGGGTGCTTCTGGCTACACCTTC

J: TRBJ2-2
V: TRBV6-5
D: TRBD1
size: few
CDR3: CASSKTGENTGELFF
DNA: TGTGCCAGCAGTAAGACAGGGGAAAACACCGGGGAGCTGTTTTTT